The clone carrying this TCR beta chain occurred many times. This entry belongs to a study of human T cells and chemical hapten exposure. MiXCR, applied by TCRdb to the RACE reads, yields one record per CDR3 protein. The sample shows some 350,000 distinct CDR3 sequences, 5.5% to 8% of them seen only once. Time point of the sample: patch test 1, 2 weeks after DPC sensitization. This sample's treatment: therapeutic diphenylcyclopropenone sensitization with weekly scalp DPC. The input for sequencing was whole blood, taken in connection with sensitization to the hapten diphenylcyclopropenone (DPC). The receptor's source is a woman between 18 and 29 years old with alopecia areata. Some clones in this sample may be carry-over from other donors' samples.

The CDR3 bases are TGTGCCAGCAGCGTAGTTCGAACAGATACGCAGTATTTT. Translation: CASSVVRTDTQYF. The chain carries TRBV9 and TRBJ2-3; D unresolved. The CDR3 contains 13 residues. Trimming removed 0 bases from V and 3 bases from J, with 5 bases in between. Germline V gene sequence: CDR1 SGDLS, CDR2 YYNGEE.